This TCR beta chain comes out of a study of early T cells in non-severe SARS-CoV-2 infection. Per germline, CDR1 SGHAT and CDR2 FQNNGV. The CDR3 runs 12 residues. V was pared by 5 bases and J by 4 bases, with 9 bases between. One entry per CDR3 protein results from TCRdb running MiXCR on the 5' RACE reads. The sample has tens of thousands of distinct CDR3 sequences; roughly 16% are singletons. The sample here was whole blood, taken at baseline. The TCR comes from an adult who was a healthcare worker with PCR-confirmed SARS-CoV-2 infection or an uninfected control (not recorded which). The V call is TRBV11-2, the J call TRBJ2-7; D gene ambiguous. CDR3 bases: TGTGCCAGCAGCCTAGGCAGGTACGAGCAGTACTTC. Translating gives CASSLGRYEQYF.